These 8 T cell receptor beta chains came from one sample sequenced in a study of blood T cell repertoires in COVID-19. TCRdb keeps only in-frame clones here, not all; method: immunoSEQ multiplex PCR. Among 40,000 to 45,000 clones listed, 90% were seen once. The specimen sequenced was peripheral blood. These receptor sequences come from a human donor in a cohort sampled during active COVID-19.

This rearrangement joins TRBV5-6 to TRBJ2-5; TRBD2 agrees at 7 bases. The CDR3 runs to 18 residues. Unmatched junction bases numbered 19, after V lost 4 bases and J lost 4 bases. Per germline, CDR1 SGHDT and CDR2 YYEEEE. The CDR3 is CASSRSGWEGLGGETQYF. The DNA of the CDR3 is TGTGCCAGCAGCAGATCAGGGTGGGAGGGCCTTGGGGGAGAGACCCAGTACTTC.

The chain employs TRBV18 and TRBJ2-5; 12 nucleotides align to TRBD2. Germline CDR1 KGHSH, CDR2 LQKENI. V dropped 2 bases and J dropped 5; count of bases not matched to a gene: 3. This CDR3 has 15 residues. The CDR3 protein is CASSPSTSGSETQYF. The CDR3 region has the DNA TGTGCCAGCTCACCATCGACTAGCGGGAGTGAGACCCAGTACTTC.

In its sample, this clone was seen once. The genes are TRBV15 and TRBJ1-5, with no clear D. The ends were cut back, 0 bases at V and 0 bases at J, with 18 bases in the middle. The CDR3 has 19 amino acids. The germline gives CDR1 LNHNV, CDR2 YYDKDF (reference sequence). As DNA, the CDR3 is TGTGCCACCAGCAGAGATATCTTATCTAGTCGCCTTAGCAATCAGCCCCAGCATTTT. Translation: CATSRDILSSRLSNQPQHF.

The J gene is TRBJ1-6, the V gene TRBV5-4, with 8 bases identical to TRBD1. The germline V gene has CDR1 SGHNT and CDR2 YYREEE (reference sequence). There are 14 residues in the CDR3. V trimming: 4 bases; J trimming: 5 bases; junction bases outside the gene matches: 2. The CDR3 sequence is CASSPTGDNSPLHF. Here the CDR3 DNA reads TGTGCCAGCAGCCCGACAGGGGATAATTCACCCCTCCACTTT.

The chain recombines TRBV7-9 with TRBJ1-1; weak D call: TRBD1 (6 bases). The CDR3 runs to 16 residues. Between the trimmed V and J ends, which lost 5 bases and 5 bases, there was a span of 21 bases. The germline V gene encodes CDR1 SEHNR and CDR2 FQNEAQ (reference sequence). CDR3 sequence: CASSLKGGAHGTEAFF. The CDR3 nucleotides read TGTGCCAGCAGCCTAAAGGGGGGGGCTCACGGGACTGAAGCTTTCTTT.

The CDR3 region has the DNA TGTGCCAGCAGCCAGGGGATATGGGGGGGAATGAATGCTAACTATGGCTACACCTTC. The encoded protein is CASSQGIWGGMNANYGYTF. V and J are TRBV14 and TRBJ1-2; a weak D match, TRBD1 (5 bases). The CDR3 sequence is 19 residues long. Trimming left V 3 bases short and J 0 bases short, with 23 bases between. Germline V gene sequence: CDR1 SGHDN, CDR2 FVKESK.

The CDR3 reads CASSIFTSGKNEQYF. CDR3 nucleotide sequence: TGTGCCAGTAGTATATTTACTAGCGGGAAAAACGAGCAGTACTTC. V and J are TRBV19 and TRBJ2-7, with TRBD2 identical over 10 bases. The CDR3 covers 15 residues. V dropped 2 bases and J dropped 5; count of bases not matched to a gene: 6. Germline V gene data show CDR1 as LNHDA and CDR2 as SQIVND (reference sequence).

The chain has TRBV12-3 or TRBV12-4 and TRBJ1-2; D ambiguous. The CDR3 has 13 residues. Trimming left V 6 bases short and J 2 bases short, with 10 bases between. The CDR3 DNA reads TGTGCCAGCAGGACGACGGAGAACTATGGCTACACCTTC. Protein sequence: CASRTTENYGYTF.